This T cell receptor beta chain was documented in a study of blood T cells in healthy people across ages. The CDR3 is 14 amino acids. The V gene lost 11 bases and the J gene lost 0 bases, with 13 bases spanning the gap. CDR1 is SNHLY and CDR2 is FYNNEI in the germline V gene. General study findings and limits: Unsorted PBMC material precluded a definitive naive versus antigen-experienced comparison.

Extracted total RNA amounted to at least 5.5 micrograms for each sample. As for this clonotype: Its specificity is unknown.

The use of a sample-barcoded 5' primer and a J-beta primer mix characterized a second PCR of 7 to 11 cycles. Each cDNA molecule carried a tag from a template-switch adaptor that contained 12 random nucleotides. Each single sample gave us at least 2.5 million CDR3-containing paired-end reads. TCRdb recomputed calls from the 5' RACE reads with MiXCR, one row per CDR3 protein. Among 1.5 million to 2 million distinct CDR3 sequences listed, roughly 43% were seen once. The sample consisted of blood. The genes are TRBV2 and TRBJ2-2; D gene ambiguous. This receptor was taken from a human donor in good health. The DNA of the CDR3 is TGTGCCGGGCGAACCGCACCGAACACCGGGGAGCTGTTTTTT. It specifies CAGRTAPNTGELFF.